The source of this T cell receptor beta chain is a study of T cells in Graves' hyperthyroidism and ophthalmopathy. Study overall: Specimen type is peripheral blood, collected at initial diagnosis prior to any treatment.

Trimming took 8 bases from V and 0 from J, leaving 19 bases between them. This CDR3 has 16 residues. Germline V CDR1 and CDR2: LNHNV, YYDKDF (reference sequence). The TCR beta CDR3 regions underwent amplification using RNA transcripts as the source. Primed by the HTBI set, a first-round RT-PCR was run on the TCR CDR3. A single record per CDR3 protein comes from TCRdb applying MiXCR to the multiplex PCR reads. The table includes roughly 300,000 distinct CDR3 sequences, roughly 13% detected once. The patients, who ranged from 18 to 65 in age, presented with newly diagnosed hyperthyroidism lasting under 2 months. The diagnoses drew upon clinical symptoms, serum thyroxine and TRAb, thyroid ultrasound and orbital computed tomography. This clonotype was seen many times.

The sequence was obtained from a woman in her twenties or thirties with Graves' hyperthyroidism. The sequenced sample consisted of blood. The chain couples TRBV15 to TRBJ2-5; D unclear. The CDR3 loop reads CATGSPAARYQETQYF. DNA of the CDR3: TGTGCCACCGGCTCGCCGGCGGCGAGGTACCAAGAGACCCAGTACTTC.